A single sample gave rise to the 17 T cell receptor beta chains below, sequenced in a study of neoadjuvant nivolumab and ipilimumab in lung cancer. The table came from immunoSEQ multiplex PCR; TCRdb's copy has only in-frame clones and leaves some out. The table has more than 25,000 clones, roughly 80% seen once; the top ten hold 7.5% to 9%. The material sequenced was tumor tissue, taken after neoadjuvant nivolumab, alone or with ipilimumab, at or shortly before surgery. These receptors were collected from an adult with non-small cell lung cancer.

V is TRBV29-1 and J is TRBJ1-3, with TRBD1 matching over 8 bases. The CDR3 spans 14 residues. Trimming cost V 6 bases and J 0 bases; bases outside gene matches: 4. Germline V gene data show CDR1 as SQVTM and CDR2 as ANQGSEA. DNA for the CDR3: TGCAGCGTCGAAACAGGGGGCTCTGGAAACACCATATATTTT. Protein sequence: CSVETGGSGNTIYF.

The chain uses TRBV11-1 and TRBJ1-1; a weak D match, TRBD1 (6 bases). With 5 bases removed from V and 1 base from J, the gap between germline ends came to 17 bases. This CDR3 is built from 16 residues. Germline CDR1 SGHAT, CDR2 FQDESV (reference sequence). The CDR3 protein is CASSPRGGRWNTEAFF. In DNA form, the CDR3 reads TGTGCCAGCAGCCCGAGGGGGGGCAGGTGGAACACTGAAGCTTTCTTT.

Only one count was recorded for this clone. The J gene is TRBJ1-2, the V gene TRBV14; D might be TRBD1 (6 bases). CDR1 is SGHDN, CDR2 FVKESK, per germline. This CDR3 has 14 amino acids. V was trimmed by 4 bases and J by 4 bases, leaving 13 bases between them. The CDR3 spells CASSLTGITYGYTF. The CDR3 bases are TGTGCCAGCAGCCTCACAGGGATAACCTATGGCTACACCTTC.

CDR3 amino acids: CASSPSLTGATGELFF. The DNA of the CDR3 is TGTGCCAGCTCACCAAGCCTGACAGGGGCTACCGGGGAGCTGTTTTTT. The V and J genes are TRBV18 and TRBJ2-2, with TRBD1 matching 8 bases. CDR1 KGHSH and CDR2 LQKENI come from the germline V gene. J lost 5 bases, V lost 2 bases, and 7 bases had no gene match. The length of the CDR3 is 16 residues.

The chain employs TRBV7-9 and TRBJ2-1, with 8 bases identical to TRBD1. Germline values: CDR1 SEHNR, CDR2 FQNEAQ (reference sequence). Trimming removed 5 bases from V and 12 bases from J; junction bases left unmatched: 12. The CDR3 consists of 14 residues. CDR3 loop: CASSTGTGKDGQFF. CDR3 DNA: TGTGCCAGCAGCACTGGGACAGGTAAAGACGGGCAGTTCTTC.

The chain recombines TRBV5-6 with TRBJ1-1; D not certain. CDR1 is SGHDT and CDR2 is YYEEEE in the germline V gene. This CDR3 is built from 13 residues. V lost 2 bases to trimming and J lost 0 bases, with 5 bases between them. The CDR3 coding sequence is TGTGCCAGCAGCTTCTTTCTGAACACTGAAGCTTTCTTT. Its protein product is CASSFFLNTEAFF.

This clone appeared a single time. The chain carries TRBV30 and TRBJ1-4, with 9 nucleotides matching TRBD1. The V and J ends lost 4 bases and 8 bases, in that order; junction bases with no gene match: 8. Germline CDR1 reads GTSNPN; CDR2 reads SVGIG (reference sequence). The CDR3 has 14 residues. The CDR3 DNA sequence: TGTGCCTGGACCCCGGGACAGGGTTGGGAAAAACTGTTTTTT. Translation gives CAWTPGQGWEKLFF.

This clone was counted only a few times. The chain has TRBV5-1 and TRBJ1-1; D remains unclear. From germline, CDR1 is SGHRS and CDR2 YFSETQ. V lost 5 bases and J 5 bases, leaving 13 bases between the germline ends. This CDR3 has 13 residues. The CDR3 here is CASRGILGTEAFF. CDR3 DNA: TGCGCCAGCAGGGGGATCTTGGGGACTGAAGCTTTCTTT.

This clone was observed once. This rearrangement joins TRBV15 to TRBJ2-1; 10 bases fit TRBD2. V lost 1 base, J lost 7 bases, and 10 bases stayed unmatched. Germline values: CDR1 LNHNV, CDR2 YYDKDF (reference sequence). The CDR3 loop spans 17 amino acids. The CDR3 loop reads CATSRGASGSWGNEQFF. As DNA, the CDR3 is TGTGCCACCAGCAGAGGGGCTAGCGGGAGTTGGGGTAATGAGCAGTTCTTC.

The chain combines TRBV14 with TRBJ2-5, with D possibly called TRBD1 or TRBD2 (6 bases each). Germline V gene sequence: CDR1 SGHDN, CDR2 FVKESK. The CDR3 spans 13 residues. V lost 5 bases and J lost 3, with 10 bases in between. The CDR3 region is CASSWGAEETQYF. CDR3 nucleotides: TGTGCCAGCAGCTGGGGGGCAGAAGAGACCCAGTACTTC.

The rearrangement uses TRBV6-5 and TRBJ2-7; weak D call: TRBD2 (6 bases). This CDR3 is built from 13 residues. Germline V CDR1 and CDR2: MNHEY, SVGAGI. Trimming removed 7 bases from V and 7 bases from J, with 17 bases in between. CDR3 coding DNA: TGTGCCAGCACAAGGGGACGGGCGGGAGAGCAGTACTTC. Encoded protein: CASTRGRAGEQYF.

This chain links TRBV20-1 with TRBJ2-1; D remains unclear. CDR3 length: 11 amino acids. V gave up 6 bases and J gave up 3 bases, with 6 bases separating them. CDR1 DFQATT and CDR2 SNEGSKA come from the germline V gene (reference sequence). CDR3 region: CSASLYNEQFF. The CDR3 DNA sequence: TGCAGTGCGTCTCTCTACAATGAGCAGTTCTTC.

The chain recombines TRBV7-2 with TRBJ2-3; 8 nucleotides agree with TRBD1. V shed 6 bases, J shed 2 bases, and the junction held 7 bases outside the gene matches. From germline, CDR1 is SGHTA and CDR2 FQGNSA. This CDR3 has 15 residues. Written as DNA, the CDR3 is TGTGCCAGCAGTACCAACAGGGGGTCCACAGATACGCAGTATTTT. It encodes CASSTNRGSTDTQYF.

Concerning this clone: Mismatch with germline at one junction end may stem from a read error. The V call is TRBV7-9, the J call TRBJ2-5; perhaps TRBD2 as D (5 bases). This CDR3 has 12 amino acids. Germline V gene sequence: CDR1 SEHNR, CDR2 FQNEAQ (reference sequence). This CDR3 reads CASSLASETQYF. In DNA form, the CDR3 reads TGTGCCAGCAGCCTAGCATCCGAGACCCAGTACTTC.

This clone has more than one count but fewer than ten. The genes are TRBV19 and TRBJ1-3; 8 bases line up with TRBD1. Germline V gene lookup returns CDR1 LNHDA and CDR2 SQIVND (reference sequence). The V and J ends lost 0 bases and 2 bases, in that order; junction bases with no gene match: 6. This CDR3 region has 17 residues. CDR3 protein: CASSIDLMTGAGNTIYF. The CDR3 bases are TGTGCCAGTAGTATAGATCTCATGACAGGGGCTGGAAACACCATATATTTT. Variable domain in full (rest from reference TRBV19 and TRBJ1-3): DGGITQSPKYLFRKEGQNVTLSCEQNLNHDAMYWYRQDPGQGLRLIYYSQIVNDFQKGDIAEGYSVSREKKESFPLTVTSAQKNPTAFYLCASSIDLMTGAGNTIYFGEGSWLTVV.

The chain is built from TRBV29-1 and TRBJ2-7; D tentatively fits TRBD1 or TRBD2 (6 bases each). The CDR3 has 17 residues. The V gene's germline CDR1 is SQVTM and CDR2 ANQGSEA. The V and J ends lost 0 bases and 1 base respectively, with 19 bases between them. The CDR3 DNA reads TGCAGCGTTGAAGATTTTAAGGGCGGGACACAGTCCTACGAGCAGTACTTC. Residues: CSVEDFKGGTQSYEQYF.

This clone was recorded only once. J is TRBJ2-1 and V is TRBV11-1, with D possibly matching TRBD2 (6 bases). Between the trimmed V and J ends, which lost 5 bases and 10 bases, there was a span of 9 bases. CDR1 and CDR2 from the germline V gene are SGHAT and FQDESV (reference sequence). This CDR3 contains 11 residues. The DNA of the CDR3 is TGTGCCAGCAGCCCTGCGGGAGAGCAGTTCTTC. This codes for CASSPAGEQFF.